The text below deals with one TCR beta chain. This record comes from a study of cytomegalovirus exposure and HLA in healthy donors. V was shortened by 4 bases and J by 5 bases, with 14 bases between the two germline ends. Per germline, CDR1 GTSNPN and CDR2 SVGIG (reference sequence). The CDR3 length is 14 residues. PCR involved 60 Vbeta and 13 Jbeta primers. Assay used: immunoSEQ multiplex PCR; TCRdb lists only in-frame clones, some missing. The sample has some 200,000 clones; 60% to 80% are singletons. The receptor was isolated from a man between 18 and 29 years old in good health and CMV-seronegative. Sequencing was done on a sample of PBMCs. The V and J genes are TRBV30 and TRBJ1-4, with TRBD1 as a possible D gene (6 bases). The CDR3 sequence is CAWTQTGINEKLFF. The DNA for the CDR3 is TGTGCCTGGACGCAAACAGGGATAAATGAAAAACTGTTTTTT.